This TCR beta chain was documented in a study of blood T cell repertoires in COVID-19. In the study overall: COVID-19 samples, acute and convalescent, were from the United States, Italy and Spain. Sources were T cells, B-cell-depleted T cells, or PBMCs; the material itself was cDNA or gDNA.

Per the study methods: Reference gene primer amplification yielded estimated nucleated cell counts. TCRdb keeps only in-frame clones here, not all; method: immunoSEQ multiplex PCR. From that table come the V and J calls and clone size; the DNA was used to work out D and trimming. The sample carries approximately 210,000 clones, around 78% recorded once. Germline CDR1 and CDR2: KGHSY and FQNENV. The CDR3 totals 15 residues. The V end lost 0 bases, the J end lost 1 base, and 9 bases lay between the germline ends. The receptor was derived from a woman in her 70s with active or convalescent COVID-19. The chain employs TRBV16 and TRBJ1-1; a weak D match, TRBD1 (5 bases). Sequenced: peripheral blood. The DNA of the CDR3 is TGTGCCAGCAGCCAATCTGTACAGGCGAACACTGAAGCTTTCTTT. Protein sequence: CASSQSVQANTEAFF.